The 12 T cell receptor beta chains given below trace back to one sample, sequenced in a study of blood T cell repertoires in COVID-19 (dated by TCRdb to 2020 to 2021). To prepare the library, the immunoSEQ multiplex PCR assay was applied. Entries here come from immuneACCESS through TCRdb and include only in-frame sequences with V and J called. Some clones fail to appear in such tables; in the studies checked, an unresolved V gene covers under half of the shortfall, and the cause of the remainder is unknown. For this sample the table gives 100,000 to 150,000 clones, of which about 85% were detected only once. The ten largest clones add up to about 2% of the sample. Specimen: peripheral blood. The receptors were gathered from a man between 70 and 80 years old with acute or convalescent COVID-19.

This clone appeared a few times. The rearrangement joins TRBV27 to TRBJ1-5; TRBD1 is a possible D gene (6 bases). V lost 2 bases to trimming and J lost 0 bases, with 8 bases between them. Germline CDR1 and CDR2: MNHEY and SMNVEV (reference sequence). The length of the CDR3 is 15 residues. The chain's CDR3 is CASSLKGGSNQPQHF. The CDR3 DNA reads TGTGCCAGCAGTTTAAAAGGGGGTAGCAATCAGCCCCAGCATTTT.

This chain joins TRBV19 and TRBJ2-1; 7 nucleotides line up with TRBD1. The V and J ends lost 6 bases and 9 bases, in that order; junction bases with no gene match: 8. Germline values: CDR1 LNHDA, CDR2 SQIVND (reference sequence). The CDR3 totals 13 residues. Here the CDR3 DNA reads TGTGCCAGTAGGGGGACAGTCTATGGTGAGCAGTTCTTC. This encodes CASRGTVYGEQFF.

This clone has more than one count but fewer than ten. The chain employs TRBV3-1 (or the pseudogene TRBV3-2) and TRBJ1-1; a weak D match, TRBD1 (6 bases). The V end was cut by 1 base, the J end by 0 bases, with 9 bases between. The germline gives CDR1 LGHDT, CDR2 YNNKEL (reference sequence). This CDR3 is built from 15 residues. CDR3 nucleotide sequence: TGTGCCAGCAGCCAAGGGACAGTCCTGAACACTGAAGCTTTCTTT. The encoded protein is CASSQGTVLNTEAFF.

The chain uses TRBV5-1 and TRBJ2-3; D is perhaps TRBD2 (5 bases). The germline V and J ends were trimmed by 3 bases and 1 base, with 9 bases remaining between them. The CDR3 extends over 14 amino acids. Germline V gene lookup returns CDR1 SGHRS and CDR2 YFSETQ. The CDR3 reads CASSSDFRTDTQYF. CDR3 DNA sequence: TGCGCCAGCAGCTCGGACTTCCGCACAGATACGCAGTATTTT.

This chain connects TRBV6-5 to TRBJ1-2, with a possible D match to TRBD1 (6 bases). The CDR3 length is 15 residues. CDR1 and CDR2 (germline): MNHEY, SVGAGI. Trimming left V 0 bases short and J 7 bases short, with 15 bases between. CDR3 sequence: CASSYSSQGRRGYTF. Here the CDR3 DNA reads TGTGCCAGCAGTTACTCTTCACAGGGTCGCCGTGGCTACACCTTC.

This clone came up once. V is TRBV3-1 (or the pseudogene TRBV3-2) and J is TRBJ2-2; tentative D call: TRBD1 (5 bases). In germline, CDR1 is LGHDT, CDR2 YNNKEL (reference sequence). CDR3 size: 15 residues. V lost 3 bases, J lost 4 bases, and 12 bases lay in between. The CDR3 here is CASSQRRGFTGELFF. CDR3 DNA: TGTGCCAGCAGCCAGCGAAGGGGATTCACCGGGGAGCTGTTTTTT.

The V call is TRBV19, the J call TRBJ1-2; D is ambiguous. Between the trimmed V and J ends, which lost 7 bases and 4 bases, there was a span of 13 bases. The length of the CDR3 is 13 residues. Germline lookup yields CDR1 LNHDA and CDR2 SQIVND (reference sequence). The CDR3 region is CASKNGNPYGYTF. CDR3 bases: TGTGCCAGTAAGAACGGTAATCCCTATGGCTACACCTTC.

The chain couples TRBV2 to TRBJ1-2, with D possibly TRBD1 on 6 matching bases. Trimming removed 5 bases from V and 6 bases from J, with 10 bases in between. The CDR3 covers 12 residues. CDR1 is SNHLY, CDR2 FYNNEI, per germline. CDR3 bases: TGTGCCAGCAGTCTGGGGGCAGATGGCTACACCTTC. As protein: CASSLGADGYTF.

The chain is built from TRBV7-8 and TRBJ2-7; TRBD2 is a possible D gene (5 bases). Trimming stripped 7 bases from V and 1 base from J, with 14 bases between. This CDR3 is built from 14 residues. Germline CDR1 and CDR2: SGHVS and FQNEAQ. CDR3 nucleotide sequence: TGTGCCAGCACCGGAGGAACAGTATCCTACGAGCAGTACTTC. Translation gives CASTGGTVSYEQYF.

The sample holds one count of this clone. In nucleotides, the CDR3 is TGTGCCAGTAGTACATGGACAGGGCGGAATTCACCCCTCCACTTT. Translation: CASSTWTGRNSPLHF. The chain uses TRBV19 and TRBJ1-6, with TRBD1 identical over 8 bases. Germline V gene lookup returns CDR1 LNHDA and CDR2 SQIVND (reference sequence). Unmatched junction bases numbered 6, after V lost 4 bases and J lost 7 bases. The CDR3 length is 15 residues.

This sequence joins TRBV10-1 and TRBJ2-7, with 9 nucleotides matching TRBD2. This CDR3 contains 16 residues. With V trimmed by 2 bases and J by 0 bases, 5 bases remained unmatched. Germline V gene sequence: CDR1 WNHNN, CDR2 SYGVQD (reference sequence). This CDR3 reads CASSEKRGANSYEQYF. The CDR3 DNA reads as TGCGCCAGCAGTGAGAAGCGGGGGGCCAACTCCTACGAGCAGTACTTC.

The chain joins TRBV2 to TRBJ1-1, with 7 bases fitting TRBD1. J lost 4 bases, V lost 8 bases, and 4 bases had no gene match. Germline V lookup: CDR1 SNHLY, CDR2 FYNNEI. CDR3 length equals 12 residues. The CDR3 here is CASRQGPTEAFF. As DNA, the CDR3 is TGTGCCAGCCGACAGGGCCCCACTGAAGCTTTCTTT.